This TCR beta chain was observed in a study of blood T cell repertoires in COVID-19. Study overall: COVID-19 samples, acute and convalescent, were from the United States, Italy and Spain. T cells, B-cell-depleted T cells, or PBMCs provided the cDNA or gDNA that served as material.

Germline V lookup: CDR1 MDHEN, CDR2 SYDVKM. After removal of 6 bases from V and 5 bases from J, the junction contained 9 bases not matched to a gene. The CDR3 runs 16 residues. Authors' processing steps: For nucleated cells, counts were estimated from reference gene primer amplification. The table came from immunoSEQ multiplex PCR; TCRdb's copy has only in-frame clones and leaves some out. D and trimming were read from the DNA, whereas the V and J calls and clone size are those reported in that table. The sample consists of 70,000 or so clones, about nine tenths of them appearing once. The chain joins TRBV28 to TRBJ2-7; 14 positions match TRBD2. This sequence was found in a woman aged 80 or over with active or convalescent COVID-19. Sequenced material: peripheral blood. CDR3 sequence: CASRGTSGGPANEQYF. CDR3 coding DNA: TGTGCCAGCAGAGGGACTAGCGGGGGTCCTGCGAACGAGCAGTACTTC.